This T cell receptor beta chain came from a study of OX40 agonist ivuxolimab in advanced cancers. Study in general: Past anti-PD-1, anti-PD-L1 or anti-CTLA-4 therapy was accepted, and roughly 38% had received some. General study findings and limits: At doses 0.1 to 3.0 mg/kg, CD4+ and CD8+ clones expanded.

In regard to this clone: Its antigen is undetermined.

Assay used: immunoSEQ multiplex PCR; TCRdb lists only in-frame clones, some missing. The sample lists about 70,000 clones; roughly 86% were seen once. The receptor's source is an adult with an advanced solid tumor such as melanoma, head and neck, liver or kidney cancer. The sequencing here drew on CD4+ or CD8+ T cells sorted from blood, taken in a trial of the OX40 agonist ivuxolimab.

The CDR3 reads CASSLGGNGYTF. In DNA, the CDR3 is TGTGCCAGCAGCTTAGGGGGCAATGGCTACACCTTC. V gene TRBV7-2 combines with J gene TRBJ1-2; D possibly corresponds to TRBD1 (5 bases). The CDR3 has 12 amino acids. Deletions cut 1 base from V and 6 bases from J, with 6 bases between. Germline values: CDR1 SGHTA, CDR2 FQGNSA.